Each of the 18 T cell receptor beta chains below was sequenced from the same sample in a study of monozygotic twins with inflammatory bowel disease. TCRdb reanalyzed the 5' RACE reads and collapses them to one entry per CDR3 protein, without DNA. Here the sample table reports approximately 200,000 distinct CDR3 sequences. Material for sequencing was blood. These receptor sequences come from a human donor with ulcerative colitis or Crohn's disease, or a healthy co-twin of an affected twin (not recorded which).

The chain links TRBV12-3 or TRBV12-4 to TRBJ2-3. The CDR3 covers 12 residues. The CDR3 sequence is CASRVSTDTQYF.

This chain uses TRBV19 with TRBJ2-7; TCRdb outputs TRBD1, but without DNA this stays unchecked. There are 13 residues in the CDR3. Germline assignment: CDR1 LNHDA and CDR2 SQIVND (reference sequence). The CDR3 sequence: CASSITGFTEQYF.

The V gene is TRBV5-1, the J gene TRBJ1-1; checking the TCRdb D call of TRBD1 is not possible without DNA. This CDR3 contains 15 residues. Per the germline V gene, CDR1 is SGHRS and CDR2 is YFSETQ. CDR3 amino acids: CASSSEGQLNTEAFF.

The chain is built from TRBV23-1 and TRBJ2-7; without DNA, the TCRdb call of TRBD1 cannot be checked. TRBV23-1 is assigned to the ORF class and has an uncertain function. The CDR3 length is 17 residues. The CDR3 reads CASSQSRQGPGLYEQYF.

V usage is TRBV6-1 and J usage is TRBJ2-1; TCRdb selects TRBD2, and the lack of DNA leaves this call unchecked. Per germline, CDR1 MNHNS and CDR2 SASEGT. The CDR3 loop spans 16 amino acids. CDR3 amino acids: CASNRRAISSYNEQFF.

The rearrangement links TRBV6-6 to TRBJ1-1; TCRdb's D call, TRBD1, is unchecked because there is no DNA. The germline CDR1 and CDR2 sequences are MNHNY and SVGAGI (reference sequence). The CDR3 spans 13 residues. CDR3 protein: CASRVSWNTEAFF.

The CDR3 here is CASSSLTTGKNQPQHF. The chain has TRBV7-9 and TRBJ1-5; TCRdb's D call of TRBD1 is untestable without DNA. The CDR3 runs to 16 residues. The germline CDR1 and CDR2 sequences are SEHNR and FQNEAQ (reference sequence).

V and J are TRBV6-6 and TRBJ2-7. The CDR3 runs to 11 residues. CDR1 MNHNY and CDR2 SVGAGI come from the germline V gene (reference sequence). The CDR3 loop reads CASSQKNEQYF.

This chain's CDR3 is CASSPLAGTSGYNEQFF. V and J are TRBV18 and TRBJ2-1; TCRdb's D call, TRBD2, is unchecked because there is no DNA. CDR3 length equals 17 residues. The germline V gene encodes CDR1 KGHSH and CDR2 LQKENI.

The chain is built from TRBV7-8 and TRBJ1-2; TCRdb's D call of TRBD1 is untestable without DNA. This CDR3 has 15 residues. Germline values: CDR1 SGHVS, CDR2 FQNEAQ. The CDR3 here is CASSPGASRGYGYTF. Looking up the rest from reference TRBV7-8 and TRBJ1-2 gives the full variable domain: GAGVSQSPRYKVAKRGQDVALRCDPISGHVSLFWYQQALGQGPEFLTYFQNEAQLDKSGLPSDRFFAERPEGSVSTLKIQRTQQEDSAVYLCASSPGASRGYGYTFGSGTRLTVV.

This chain links TRBV4-1 with TRBJ1-1; TCRdb designates TRBD1, a call that cannot be tested without DNA. The CDR3 runs to 14 residues. Germline CDR1 MGHRA, CDR2 YSYEKL. Here the CDR3 reads CASSQGGRGTEAFF.

J is TRBJ1-1 and V is TRBV18. Germline CDR1 and CDR2: KGHSH and LQKENI. This CDR3 contains 15 residues. The CDR3 spells CASSPRLFLGTEAFF.

The chain couples TRBV4-3 to TRBJ1-1. Looked up from germline, CDR1 is LGHNA and CDR2 is YSLEER. The CDR3 totals 15 residues. This chain's CDR3 is CASSQDWDMNTEAFF.

The chain is built from TRBV30 and TRBJ2-5; the TRBD1 assignment by TCRdb is unverifiable without DNA. Germline CDR1 reads GTSNPN; CDR2 reads SVGIG (reference sequence). CDR3 length: 15 residues. The CDR3 here is CAWSVLDRVKETQYF.

This chain links TRBV6-1 with TRBJ2-3; TCRdb names TRBD2, which stays unverified in the absence of DNA. Germline assignment: CDR1 MNHNS and CDR2 SASEGT. The CDR3 runs 14 residues. The CDR3 reads CASQTYSPTDTQYF.

The CDR3 is CATLLAGDEQYF. This chain uses TRBV2 with TRBJ2-7; TCRdb selects TRBD2, and the lack of DNA leaves this call unchecked. Germline lookup yields CDR1 SNHLY and CDR2 FYNNEI. The CDR3 has 12 residues. The full variable domain, its missing parts supplied by reference TRBV2 and TRBJ2-7, is EPEVTQTPSHQVTQMGQEVILRCVPISNHLYFYWYRQILGQKVEFLVSFYNNEISEKSEIFDDQFSVERPDGSNFTLKIRSTKLEDSAMYFCATLLAGDEQYFGPGTRLTVT.

The rearrangement uses TRBV4-3 and TRBJ2-2; the D call from TCRdb, TRBD1, cannot be confirmed without DNA. The CDR3 is 16 residues long. Per germline, CDR1 LGHNA and CDR2 YSLEER. The CDR3 is CASSQGTLSNTGELFF.

The rearrangement links TRBV6-1 to TRBJ2-2; TCRdb indicates TRBD1, and absent DNA this call remains unverified. CDR1 MNHNS and CDR2 SASEGT come from the germline V gene. The CDR3 has 16 residues. The CDR3 protein is CATLFTGGAFTGELFF.